This T cell receptor (beta chain) came from a study of cytomegalovirus exposure and HLA in healthy donors. Study observations and caveats: According to a later analysis, donors in an Asian-associated ancestry cluster reportedly had fewer N-insertions than the roughly 720-donor mean. Earlier analysis yielded a pattern in which most TCR beta V segments were productive about 90% or about 30% of the time. For cytomegalovirus status, the classifier reportedly gave diagnoses with high specificity and sensitivity. Across all donors, roughly uniform sequencing depth was an assumption of the presence/absence analyses.

PCR was performed using 60 Vbeta and 13 Jbeta primers. The table came from immunoSEQ multiplex PCR; TCRdb's copy has only in-frame clones and leaves some out. The table shows about 160,000 clones, with roughly 77% occurring only once. The CDR3 runs 13 residues. Trimming pared 7 bases from V and 8 bases from J, leaving 17 bases between. CDR1 is SGHAT, CDR2 FQNNGV, per germline. A note on this clone: As yet, its antigen is unknown.

The receptor was isolated from a woman between 18 and 30 years old in good health and CMV-seronegative. What was sequenced was PBMCs. The chain uses TRBV11-2 and TRBJ2-5, with D unclear. CDR3 protein: CASTSRVYDTQYF. DNA of the CDR3: TGTGCCAGCACGAGTCGGGTCTACGATACCCAGTACTTC.